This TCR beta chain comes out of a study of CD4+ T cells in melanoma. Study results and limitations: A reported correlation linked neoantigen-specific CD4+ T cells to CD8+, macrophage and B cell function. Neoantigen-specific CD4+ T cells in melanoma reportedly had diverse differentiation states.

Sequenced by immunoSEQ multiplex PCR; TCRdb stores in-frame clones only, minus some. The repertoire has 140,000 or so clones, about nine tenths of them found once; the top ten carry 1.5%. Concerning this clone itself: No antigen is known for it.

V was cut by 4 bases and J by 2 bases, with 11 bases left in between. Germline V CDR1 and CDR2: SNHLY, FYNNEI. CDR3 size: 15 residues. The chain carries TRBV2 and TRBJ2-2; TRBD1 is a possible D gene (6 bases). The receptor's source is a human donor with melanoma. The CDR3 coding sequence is TGTGCCAGCAGTGGTTGGACAGTTAACACCGGGGAGCTGTTTTTT. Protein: CASSGWTVNTGELFF.